These 9 T cell receptor beta chains came from one sample sequenced in a study of early T cells in non-severe SARS-CoV-2 infection. TCRdb re-analysed the 5' RACE reads in MiXCR, keeping a single row per CDR3 protein. This repertoire shows some 32,000 distinct CDR3 sequences, approximately 6% found once; its top ten account for 5.5% to 7%. Source material: whole blood. These receptors all stem from an adult who was a healthcare worker with PCR-confirmed SARS-CoV-2 infection or an uninfected control (not recorded which).

This clonotype was counted ten times or more. This rearrangement joins TRBV24-1 to TRBJ2-3; 9 bases are shared with TRBD2. This CDR3 has 16 amino acids. The germline V gene has CDR1 KGHDR and CDR2 SFDVKD. Trimming cost V 4 bases and J 5 bases; bases outside gene matches: 9. Written as DNA, the CDR3 is TGTGCCACCAGTGAGGTTGTAGCGGGAGTTGGAGATACGCAGTATTTT. It specifies CATSEVVAGVGDTQYF.

This clonotype was picked up many times. Here the CDR3 DNA reads TGTGCCAGCAGCTTTCTAGCGGGAGGGCCCTCAGATACGCAGTATTTT. Amino acid sequence: CASSFLAGGPSDTQYF. The V gene is TRBV7-6, the J gene TRBJ2-3; 12 bases are a match to TRBD2. There are 16 residues in the CDR3. Trimming removed 3 bases from V and 4 bases from J; junction bases left unmatched: 5. Germline CDR1 is SGHVS and CDR2 is FNYEAQ.

This clonotype was counted at least ten times. This chain connects TRBV3-1 to TRBJ1-5; D is unresolved. Germline V gives CDR1 LGHDT, CDR2 YNNKEL (reference sequence). Deletions cut 4 bases from V and 9 bases from J, with 13 bases between. This CDR3 has 13 residues. As DNA, the CDR3 is TGTGCCAGCAGCCCTGACCTTCAATCGCCCCAGCATTTT. It specifies CASSPDLQSPQHF.

V and J are TRBV10-2 and TRBJ2-2, with TRBD2 matching over 7 bases. The CDR3 covers 15 residues. Germline V lookup: CDR1 WSHSY, CDR2 SAAADI. The ends lost 3 bases at V and 4 bases at J; junction bases unmatched: 5. The CDR3 here is CASSDHGRSTGELFF. The CDR3 DNA sequence: TGCGCCAGCAGTGATCACGGGAGGAGCACCGGGGAGCTGTTTTTT.

This clonotype was counted between two and nine times. The gene calls are TRBV7-6 and TRBJ2-7; D is undetermined. The V gene's germline CDR1 is SGHVS and CDR2 FNYEAQ. V was cut by 6 bases and J by 5 bases, with 20 bases left in between. This CDR3 spans 15 amino acids. The CDR3 DNA sequence: TGTGCCAGCAGTAATACCGTCCAGCCGAGTGACGAGCAGTACTTC. It encodes CASSNTVQPSDEQYF.

Details on this clonotype: Being one base from a much bigger clone, this may be a read error. The CDR3: CASSLFQNTGELIF. In DNA form, the CDR3 reads TGTGCCAGCAGCTTATTCCAGAACACCGGGGAGCTGATTTTT. The rearrangement links TRBV7-9 to TRBJ2-2; possibly TRBD2 for D (5 bases). The germline CDR1 and CDR2 sequences are SEHNR and FQNEAQ (reference sequence). The CDR3 length is 14 residues.

The CDR3 DNA reads as TGTGCCACCGCGTTGTACAATGAGCAGTTCTTC. Protein sequence: CATALYNEQFF. The chain links TRBV24-1 to TRBJ2-1; no firm D call. The CDR3 covers 11 residues. Trimming took off 9 bases at V and 4 bases at J, with 6 bases between the two ends. Germline V gives CDR1 KGHDR, CDR2 SFDVKD.

This clonotype was detected ten times or more. The chain joins TRBV10-3 to TRBJ2-3; perhaps TRBD2 as D (6 bases). Trimming removed 10 bases from V and 2 bases from J, with 19 bases in between. CDR1 and CDR2 (germline): ENHRY, SYGVKD. The CDR3 covers 15 residues. The CDR3 reads CATGGAAALTDTQYF. The CDR3 DNA sequence: TGTGCCACCGGGGGTGCAGCGGCCCTCACAGATACGCAGTATTTT.

The chain uses TRBV20-1 and TRBJ2-2; 8 nucleotides match TRBD2. Trimming removed 5 bases from V and 5 bases from J; junction bases left unmatched: 7. The CDR3 totals 14 residues. Germline CDR1 DFQATT, CDR2 SNEGSKA (reference sequence). Here the CDR3 DNA reads TGCAGTGCTCATAGCGGGAAGGATACCGGGGAGCTGTTTTTT. Its translation is CSAHSGKDTGELFF.